What follows are 29 T cell receptor beta chains derived from one specimen sequenced in a study of glioma-infiltrating T cells. Using RNA template, CDR3s of TCR alpha and beta were amplified with iRepertoire arm-PCR. TCRdb processed the multiplex PCR reads anew with MiXCR; each CDR3 protein has one entry. The repertoire holds some 190,000 distinct CDR3 sequences, with more than 30% as singletons. Sequenced sample: glioma tissue, nonneoplastic brain tissue, or PBMCs (not recorded which). The receptor source for this set is a human donor with low-grade glioma or glioblastoma, undergoing nonglioma brain surgery, or in good health (not recorded which).

This clonotype was detected ten times or more. This chain uses TRBV6-1 with TRBJ2-3, with 12 nucleotides matching TRBD2. CDR3 size: 18 residues. Germline V gene data show CDR1 as MNHNS and CDR2 as SASEGT. The V segment lost 5 bases and the J segment 0 bases; nucleotides outside the gene matches: 9. CDR3 loop: CASSWLGLAGSSTDTQYF. The CDR3 nucleotides are TGTGCCAGCAGTTGGCTGGGACTAGCGGGTTCTAGCACAGATACGCAGTATTTT.

This clonotype has only one observation. The J gene is TRBJ2-1, the V gene TRBV5-6, with 7 nucleotides matching TRBD2. The CDR3 sequence is 13 residues long. V dropped 4 bases and J dropped 10; count of bases not matched to a gene: 8. Germline-derived CDR1 and CDR2 are SGHDT and YYEEEE. The CDR3 here is CASSQLKGLEQFF. The CDR3 nucleotides are TGTGCCAGCAGCCAACTAAAGGGACTAGAGCAGTTCTTC.

This clonotype was detected many times. The chain links TRBV3-1 to TRBJ2-4; no clear D gene. Germline loops: CDR1 LGHDT, CDR2 YNNKEL (reference sequence). CDR3 length: 17 residues. Trimming cost V 1 base and J 0 bases, with 13 bases left between them. CDR3 amino acids: CASSQGNSFLAKNIQYF. The CDR3, as DNA: TGTGCCAGCAGCCAAGGGAACAGTTTCCTAGCCAAAAACATTCAGTACTTC.

The sample holds many counts of this clonotype. V usage is TRBV5-4 and J usage is TRBJ2-5; TRBD2 agrees at 15 bases. V shed 4 bases and J 2 bases; nucleotides not matched to a gene: 6. The CDR3 is 17 amino acids. The germline CDR1 and CDR2 sequences are SGHNT and YYREEE (reference sequence). This chain's CDR3 is CASSIGTSGRNQETQYF. CDR3 nucleotides: TGTGCCAGCAGCATAGGGACTAGCGGGAGGAATCAAGAGACCCAGTACTTC.

The genes are TRBV6-1 and TRBJ2-3; 12 bases match TRBD2. J was trimmed by 5 bases and V by 5 bases; bases with no gene match: 17. Germline V lookup: CDR1 MNHNS, CDR2 SASEGT. The CDR3 sequence is 19 residues long. The CDR3 DNA reads TGTGCCAGCAGTCGCTCTGGGGCTAGCGGGAGGGCCGTCGGAGATACGCAGTATTTT. This encodes CASSRSGASGRAVGDTQYF.

This clonotype was found many times. The J gene is TRBJ1-2, the V gene TRBV7-8; D not certain. V lost 3 bases, J lost 2 bases, and 7 bases lay in between. Germline CDR1 reads SGHVS; CDR2 reads FQNEAQ. The CDR3 has 13 residues. The DNA for the CDR3 is TGTGCCAGCAGCTTGGATGGGAACTATGGCTACACCTTC. It specifies CASSLDGNYGYTF.

Concerning this clonotype: A much larger clone differs from this one at a single base, so this may be a read error. The V and J genes are TRBV7-9 and TRBJ2-1, with 9 positions matching TRBD1. This CDR3 is built from 16 residues. CDR1 and CDR2 (germline): SEHNR, FQNEAQ (reference sequence). CDR3 loop: CARSLEDRGVGREQFF. CDR3 sequence (DNA): TGTGCCAGAAGCTTAGAGGACAGGGGAGTCGGCCGTGAGCAGTTCTTC. Using reference TRBV7-9 and TRBJ2-1 for the parts outside the CDR3, the full variable domain is DTGVSQNPRHKITKRGQNVTFRCDPISEHNRLYWYRQTLGQGPEFLTYFQNEAQLEKSRLLSDRFSAERPKGSFSTLEIQRTEQGDSAMYLCARSLEDRGVGREQFFGPGTRLTVL.

Note on this clonotype: The conserved final phenylalanine or tryptophan is absent from the CDR3, which likely points to a read error. No DNA is shown, since the ends of the CDR3 on it are uncertain; the CDR3 is the one TCRdb lists. The chain is built from TRBV6-5 and TRBJ2-1. From its first to its last residue, the CDR3 has 13 amino acids. CDR1 is MNHEY and CDR2 is SVGAGI in the germline V gene. CDR3 amino acids: CASSYNLENEKLL.

This clonotype has just a few counts. V and J are TRBV11-2 and TRBJ2-4; the D call may be TRBD1 or TRBD2 (6 bases each). The V and J ends lost 3 bases and 7 bases respectively, with 22 bases between them. CDR3 length equals 17 residues. Germline V gives CDR1 SGHAT, CDR2 FQNNGV. The CDR3 sequence is CASSLTGQWGVLNIQYF. The CDR3 DNA follows: TGTGCCAGCAGCTTGACAGGACAGTGGGGGGTCCTGAACATTCAGTACTTC.

Of note for this clonotype: Being one base from a much bigger clone, this may be a read error. This chain uses TRBV3-1 with TRBJ1-1, with D tentatively TRBD1 (5 bases). The V gene's germline CDR1 is LGHDT and CDR2 YNNKEL (reference sequence). The CDR3 is 15 amino acids. The CDR3 sequence is CASIQGVRESTEAFF. CDR3 in DNA: TGTGCCAGCATCCAAGGCGTCAGGGAAAGCACTGAAGCTTTCTTT.

This clonotype was counted many times. The chain's CDR3 is CASSSRTLQASYNEQFF. CDR3 nucleotides: TGTGCCAGCAGCTCCCGGACTTTACAGGCCTCCTACAATGAGCAGTTCTTC. The chain employs TRBV3-1 and TRBJ2-1; D may be TRBD1 or TRBD2 (5 bases each). Germline V gene lookup returns CDR1 LGHDT and CDR2 YNNKEL (reference sequence). The CDR3 runs 17 residues. Trimming stripped 5 bases from V and 0 bases from J, with 17 bases between.

As to this clonotype: One base away lies a much larger clone, so this may be a sequencing read error. The chain uses TRBV10-3 and TRBJ2-2; possible D gene TRBD1, 6 bases. V lost 3 bases and J lost 6, with 14 bases in between. CDR1 and CDR2 from the germline V gene are ENHRY and SYGVKD. The CDR3 runs to 15 residues. The CDR3 spells CAISDSGTHPGELFF. In DNA form, the CDR3 reads TGTGCCATCAGTGACTCCGGGACACACCCCGGGGAGCTGTTTTTT.

This clonotype was found a few times. The J gene is TRBJ2-1, the V gene TRBV19; the D is unclear. The V end was cut by 4 bases, the J end by 4 bases, with 5 bases between. The V gene's germline CDR1 is LNHDA and CDR2 SQIVND (reference sequence). The CDR3 extends over 12 amino acids. The CDR3 is CASSTQYNEQFF. The CDR3, as DNA: TGTGCCAGTAGTACTCAATACAATGAGCAGTTCTTC.

The J gene is TRBJ2-5, the V gene TRBV5-1; 9 bases are a match to TRBD2. V lost 4 bases, J lost 5 bases, and 15 bases stayed unmatched. The CDR3 runs to 17 residues. The germline gives CDR1 SGHRS, CDR2 YFSETQ. CDR3 nucleotide sequence: TGCGCCAGCAGCCCCCTGGGGGGAGCGGGAGGCGAGGAGACCCAGTACTTC. It specifies CASSPLGGAGGEETQYF.

At least ten counts were recorded for this clonotype. V and J are TRBV20-1 and TRBJ2-3; 10 bases fit TRBD2. Trimming took 5 bases from V and 2 from J; bases not matched to a gene: 7. CDR1 is DFQATT and CDR2 is SNEGSKA in the germline V gene (reference sequence). The CDR3 consists of 15 residues. As DNA, the CDR3 is TGCAGTGCTTATCCTAGCGGGAGTGCCACAGATACGCAGTATTTT. Translation gives CSAYPSGSATDTQYF.

The chain couples TRBV6-1 to TRBJ2-3; 9 bases are shared with TRBD2. The V gene end was trimmed by 10 bases and the J gene end by 1 base; junction bases not matched to a gene: 21. The germline V gene encodes CDR1 MNHNS and CDR2 SASEGT. This CDR3 has 19 residues. CDR3 in DNA: TGTGCCACTACGTCAAGGGGACTTAGCGGGAGATGGGGCACAGATACGCAGTATTTT. It is translated as CATTSRGLSGRWGTDTQYF.

This clonotype appeared many times. The chain combines TRBV10-3 with TRBJ1-5; 7 bases line up with TRBD1. This CDR3 spans 14 amino acids. V dropped 10 bases and J dropped 4; count of bases not matched to a gene: 10. Per the germline V gene, CDR1 is ENHRY and CDR2 is SYGVKD. The CDR3 DNA follows: TGTGCCAGCCGCCGGGACAGAATTAATCAGCCCCAGCATTTT. It encodes CASRRDRINQPQHF.

This clonotype appeared many times. The rearrangement joins TRBV29-1 to TRBJ2-7; D is uncertain. The CDR3 spans 13 residues. The ends were cut back, 4 bases at V and 0 bases at J, with 10 bases in the middle. Germline V gene lookup returns CDR1 SQVTM and CDR2 ANQGSEA. CDR3 sequence: CSVVPRSSYEQYF. The CDR3 DNA reads TGCAGCGTTGTCCCCAGGAGCTCCTACGAGCAGTACTTC.

Turning to this clonotype: Sequence at one end of the junction differs from germline and may be a read error. The V and J genes are TRBV9 and TRBJ2-2; the match to TRBD2 covers 10 bases. The CDR3 has 17 residues. The germline V gene encodes CDR1 SGDLS and CDR2 YYNGEE. This CDR3 reads CTSSVELAGVNTGELFF. The DNA of the CDR3 is TGTACCAGCAGCGTAGAGCTAGCGGGAGTAAACACCGGGGAGCTGTTTTTT.

This clonotype was found many times. This chain uses TRBV18 with TRBJ2-3; tentative D call: TRBD2 (5 bases). Germline lookup yields CDR1 KGHSH and CDR2 LQKENI. The CDR3 consists of 14 residues. Trimming pared 0 bases from V and 1 base from J, leaving 5 bases between. As DNA, the CDR3 is TGTGCCAGCTCACCACCGGGAGGCACAGATACGCAGTATTTT. It specifies CASSPPGGTDTQYF.

This clonotype appeared many times. The genes are TRBV7-3 and TRBJ2-7; tentative D call: TRBD1 (6 bases). Germline assignment: CDR1 SGHTA and CDR2 FQGTGA. There are 13 residues in the CDR3. With 5 bases removed from V and 6 bases from J, the gap between germline ends came to 14 bases. CDR3 region: CASSPSTGSEQYF. CDR3 nucleotides: TGTGCCAGCAGCCCCTCGACAGGAAGCGAGCAGTACTTC.

This clonotype was observed many times. The chain is built from TRBV20-1 and TRBJ1-4; D is perhaps TRBD1 (6 bases). CDR1 DFQATT and CDR2 SNEGSKA come from the germline V gene (reference sequence). This CDR3 contains 14 residues. The germline V and J ends were trimmed by 3 bases and 4 bases, with 12 bases remaining between them. The CDR3 DNA is TGCAGTGCTAGTCCGGACAGCCTTAATGAAAAACTGTTTTTT. Encoded protein: CSASPDSLNEKLFF.

The sample holds many counts of this clonotype. This chain uses TRBV27 with TRBJ1-2, with D possibly being TRBD1 (6 bases). This CDR3 is built from 15 residues. The germline gives CDR1 MNHEY, CDR2 SMNVEV (reference sequence). V gave up 4 bases and J gave up 7 bases, with 19 bases separating them. CDR3 DNA sequence: TGTGCCAGCAGTTGGCTGGGGGCGCAGGGAGGTGGCTACACCTTC. Protein product: CASSWLGAQGGGYTF.

This clonotype was observed at least ten times. The rearrangement uses TRBV7-8 and TRBJ2-3; D is undetermined. This CDR3 contains 14 residues. Per germline, CDR1 SGHVS and CDR2 FQNEAQ. Trimming removed 1 base at V and 3 bases at J, with 8 bases between. CDR3 in DNA: TGTGCCAGCAGCTTAGAGGACGGTACAGATACGCAGTATTTT. Translating it yields CASSLEDGTDTQYF.

This chain joins TRBV27 and TRBJ2-3, with D maybe TRBD2 (6 bases). V lost 5 bases and J lost 4, with 19 bases in between. The CDR3 has 16 residues. CDR1 and CDR2 (germline): MNHEY, SMNVEV (reference sequence). CDR3 sequence: CASSLGLSGVSDTQYF. For the CDR3, the DNA is TGTGCCAGCAGTCTTGGACTATCGGGAGTCTCAGATACGCAGTATTTT.

This clonotype was counted ten times or more. The J gene is TRBJ2-3, the V gene TRBV11-2; 11 bases align to TRBD2. The germline V gene encodes CDR1 SGHAT and CDR2 FQNNGV. V lost 4 bases to trimming and J lost 5 bases; unmatched junction nucleotides: 2. There are 14 residues in the CDR3. CDR3 nucleotide sequence: TGTGCCAGCAGCTCAGGGACTAGCGGAGATACGCAGTATTTT. As protein: CASSSGTSGDTQYF.

This clonotype was observed many times. The chain recombines TRBV6-2 or TRBV6-3 with TRBJ2-5, with D possibly called TRBD1 or TRBD2 (5 bases each). The V end was cut by 6 bases, the J end by 0 bases, with 11 bases between. The V gene's germline CDR1 is MNHEY and CDR2 SVGEGT. CDR3 length: 14 amino acids. The CDR3 DNA reads as TGTGCCAGCAGCACTGGGACCAACCAAGAGACCCAGTACTTC. Its translation is CASSTGTNQETQYF.

A few counts support this clonotype. The genes are TRBV18 and TRBJ2-1, with D unresolved. Germline CDR1 reads KGHSH; CDR2 reads LQKENI. The V gene lost 0 bases and the J gene lost 4 bases, with 16 bases spanning the gap. CDR3 size: 17 residues. The CDR3 nucleotides read TGTGCCAGCTCACCACCGATCGGTGTGGGGTTATACAATGAGCAGTTCTTC. It is translated as CASSPPIGVGLYNEQFF.

Ten or more counts support this clonotype. This chain connects TRBV18 to TRBJ2-1; possible D gene TRBD1, 6 bases. CDR1 KGHSH and CDR2 LQKENI come from the germline V gene. Trimming took off 0 bases at V and 8 bases at J, with 11 bases between the two ends. CDR3 length equals 14 residues. The CDR3 sequence: CASSPPWGQDEQFF. The CDR3 coding sequence is TGTGCCAGCTCACCACCATGGGGGCAGGATGAGCAGTTCTTC. The complete variable domain, with remaining parts taken from reference TRBV18 and TRBJ2-1, reads NAGVMQNPRHLVRRRGQEARLRCSPMKGHSHVYWYRQLPEEGLKFMVYLQKENIIDESGMPKERFSAEFPKEGPSILRIQQVVRGDSAAYFCASSPPWGQDEQFFGPGTRLTVL.